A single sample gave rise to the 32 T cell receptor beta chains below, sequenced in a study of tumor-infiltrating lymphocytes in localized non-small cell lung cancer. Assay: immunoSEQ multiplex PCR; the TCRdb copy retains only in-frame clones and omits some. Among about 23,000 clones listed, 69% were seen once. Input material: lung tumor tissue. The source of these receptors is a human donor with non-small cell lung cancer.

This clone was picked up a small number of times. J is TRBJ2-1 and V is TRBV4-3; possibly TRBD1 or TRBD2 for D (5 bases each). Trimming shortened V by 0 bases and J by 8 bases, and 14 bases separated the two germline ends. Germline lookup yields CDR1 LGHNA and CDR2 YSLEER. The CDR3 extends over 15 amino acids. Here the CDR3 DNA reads TGCGCCAGCAGCCAAGATGGGACGCCACGGGATGAGCAGTTCTTC. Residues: CASSQDGTPRDEQFF.

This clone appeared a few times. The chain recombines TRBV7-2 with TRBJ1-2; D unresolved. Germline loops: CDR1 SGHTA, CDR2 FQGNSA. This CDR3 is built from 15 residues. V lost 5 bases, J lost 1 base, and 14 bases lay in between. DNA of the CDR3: TGTGCCAGCAGCCCCGGGGTAGGCTTTAACTATGGCTACACCTTC. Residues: CASSPGVGFNYGYTF.

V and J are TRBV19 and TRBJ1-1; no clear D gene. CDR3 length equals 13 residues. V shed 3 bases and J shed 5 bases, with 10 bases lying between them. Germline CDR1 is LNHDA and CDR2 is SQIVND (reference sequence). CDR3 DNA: TGTGCCAGTAGTATCGAGAGTGGAACTGAAGCTTTCTTT. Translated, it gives CASSIESGTEAFF.

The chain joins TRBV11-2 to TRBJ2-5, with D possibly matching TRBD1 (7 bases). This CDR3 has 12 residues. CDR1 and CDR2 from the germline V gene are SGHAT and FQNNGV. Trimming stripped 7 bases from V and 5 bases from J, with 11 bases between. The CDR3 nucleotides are TGTGCCAGCACCAGGGGGGAGGAGACCCAGTACTTC. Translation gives CASTRGEETQYF.

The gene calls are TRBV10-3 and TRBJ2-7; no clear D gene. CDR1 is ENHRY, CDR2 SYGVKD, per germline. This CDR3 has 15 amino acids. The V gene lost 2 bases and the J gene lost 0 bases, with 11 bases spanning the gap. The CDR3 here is CAISEDLSDSYEQYF. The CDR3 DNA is TGTGCCATCAGTGAGGATCTTTCAGACTCCTACGAGCAGTACTTC.

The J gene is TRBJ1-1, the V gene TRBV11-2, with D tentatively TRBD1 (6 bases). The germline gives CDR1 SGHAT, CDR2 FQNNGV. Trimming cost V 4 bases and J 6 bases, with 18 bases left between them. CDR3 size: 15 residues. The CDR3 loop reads CASSSGAGRDAEAFF. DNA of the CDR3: TGTGCCAGCAGCTCAGGGGCGGGCCGGGACGCTGAAGCTTTCTTT. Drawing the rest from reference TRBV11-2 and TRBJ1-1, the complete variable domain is EAGVAQSPRYKIIEKRQSVAFWCNPISGHATLYWYQQILGQGPKLLIQFQNNGVVDDSQLPKDRFSAERLKGVDSTLKIQPAKLEDSAVYLCASSSGAGRDAEAFFGQGTRLTVV.

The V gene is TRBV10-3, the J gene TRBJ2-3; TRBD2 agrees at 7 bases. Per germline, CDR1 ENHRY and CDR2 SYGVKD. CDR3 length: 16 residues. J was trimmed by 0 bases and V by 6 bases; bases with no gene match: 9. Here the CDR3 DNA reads TGTGCCATCAGCTGGGGAGCGGGAAGGAGCACAGATACGCAGTATTTT. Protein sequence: CAISWGAGRSTDTQYF.

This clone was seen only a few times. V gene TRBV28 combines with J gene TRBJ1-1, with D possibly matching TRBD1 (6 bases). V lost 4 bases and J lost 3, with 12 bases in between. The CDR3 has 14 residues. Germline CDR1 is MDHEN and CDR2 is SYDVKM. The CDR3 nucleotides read TGTGCCAGCAGTTCCTTACACAGGGACACTGAAGCTTTCTTT. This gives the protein CASSSLHRDTEAFF. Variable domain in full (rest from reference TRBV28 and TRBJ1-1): DVKVTQSSRYLVKRTGEKVFLECVQDMDHENMFWYRQDPGLGLRLIYFSYDVKMKEKGDIPEGYSVSREKKERFSLILESASTNQTSMYLCASSSLHRDTEAFFGQGTRLTVV.

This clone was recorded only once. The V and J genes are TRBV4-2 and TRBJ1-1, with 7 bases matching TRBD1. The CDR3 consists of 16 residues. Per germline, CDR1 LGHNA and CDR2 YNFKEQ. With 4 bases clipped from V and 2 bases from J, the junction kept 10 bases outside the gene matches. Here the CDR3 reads CASSPTTGFLNTEAFF. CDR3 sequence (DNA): TGTGCCAGCAGCCCTACGACAGGGTTCCTTAACACTGAAGCTTTCTTT.

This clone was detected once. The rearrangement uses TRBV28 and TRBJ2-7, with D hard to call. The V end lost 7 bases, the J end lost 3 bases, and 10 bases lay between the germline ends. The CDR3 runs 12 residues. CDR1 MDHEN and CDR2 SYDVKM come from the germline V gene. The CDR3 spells CASTSKGYEQYF. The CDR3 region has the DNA TGTGCCAGCACGAGTAAGGGCTACGAGCAGTACTTC. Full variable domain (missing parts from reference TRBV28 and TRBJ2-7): DVKVTQSSRYLVKRTGEKVFLECVQDMDHENMFWYRQDPGLGLRLIYFSYDVKMKEKGDIPEGYSVSREKKERFSLILESASTNQTSMYLCASTSKGYEQYFGPGTRLTVT.

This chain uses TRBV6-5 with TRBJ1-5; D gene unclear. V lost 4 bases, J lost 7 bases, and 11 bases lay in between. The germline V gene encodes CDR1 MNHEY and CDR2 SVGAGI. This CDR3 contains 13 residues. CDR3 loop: CASSFQARQPQHF. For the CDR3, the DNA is TGTGCCAGCAGTTTTCAGGCCCGGCAGCCCCAGCATTTT.

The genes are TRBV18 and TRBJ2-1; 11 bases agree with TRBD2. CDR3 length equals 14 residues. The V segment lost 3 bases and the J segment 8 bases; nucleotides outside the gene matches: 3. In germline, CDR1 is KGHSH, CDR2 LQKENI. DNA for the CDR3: TGTGCCAGCTCACCGCCGGGACTAGCGGATGAGCAGTTCTTC. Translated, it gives CASSPPGLADEQFF.

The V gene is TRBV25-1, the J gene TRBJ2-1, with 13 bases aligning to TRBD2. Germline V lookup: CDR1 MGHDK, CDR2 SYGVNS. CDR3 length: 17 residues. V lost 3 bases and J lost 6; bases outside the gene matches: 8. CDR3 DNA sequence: TGTGCCAGCAGTGACCGGACTAGCGGGAGTCAGATCAATGAGCAGTTCTTC. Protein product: CASSDRTSGSQINEQFF. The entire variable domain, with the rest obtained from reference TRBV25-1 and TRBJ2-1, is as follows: EADIYQTPRYLVIGTGKKITLECSQTMGHDKMYWYQQDPGMELHLIHYSYGVNSTEKGDLSSESTVSRIRTEHFPLTLESARPSHTSQYLCASSDRTSGSQINEQFFGPGTRLTVL.

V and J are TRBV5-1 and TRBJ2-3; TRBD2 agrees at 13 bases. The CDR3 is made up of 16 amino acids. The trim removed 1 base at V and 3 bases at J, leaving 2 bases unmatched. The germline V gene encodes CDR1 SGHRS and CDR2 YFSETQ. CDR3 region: CASSLQGLAGTDTQYF. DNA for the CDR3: TGCGCCAGCAGCTTGCAGGGACTAGCGGGAACAGATACGCAGTATTTT.

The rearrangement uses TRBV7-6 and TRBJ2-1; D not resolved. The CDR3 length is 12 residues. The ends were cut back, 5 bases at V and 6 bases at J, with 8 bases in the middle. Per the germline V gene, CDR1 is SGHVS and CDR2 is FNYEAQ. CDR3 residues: CASSTPGNEQFF. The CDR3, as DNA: TGTGCCAGCAGCACTCCAGGCAATGAGCAGTTCTTC.

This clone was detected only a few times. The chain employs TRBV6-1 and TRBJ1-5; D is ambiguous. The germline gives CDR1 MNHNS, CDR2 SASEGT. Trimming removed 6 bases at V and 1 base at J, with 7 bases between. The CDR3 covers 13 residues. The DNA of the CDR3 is TGTGCCAGCAGCACAGCGAGCAATCAGCCCCAGCATTTT. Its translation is CASSTASNQPQHF.

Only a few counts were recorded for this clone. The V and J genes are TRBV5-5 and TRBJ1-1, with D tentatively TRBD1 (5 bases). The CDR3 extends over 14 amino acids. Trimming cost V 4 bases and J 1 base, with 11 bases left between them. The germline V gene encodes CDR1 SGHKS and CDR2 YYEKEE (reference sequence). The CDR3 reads CASSPGHSNTEAFF. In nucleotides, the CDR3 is TGTGCCAGCAGCCCCGGACATTCGAACACTGAAGCTTTCTTT.

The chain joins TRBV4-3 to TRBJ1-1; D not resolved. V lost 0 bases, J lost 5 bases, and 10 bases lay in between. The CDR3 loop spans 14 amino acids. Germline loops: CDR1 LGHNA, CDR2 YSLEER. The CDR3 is CASSQDFGGTEAFF. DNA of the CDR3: TGCGCCAGCAGCCAAGATTTTGGCGGGACTGAAGCTTTCTTT.

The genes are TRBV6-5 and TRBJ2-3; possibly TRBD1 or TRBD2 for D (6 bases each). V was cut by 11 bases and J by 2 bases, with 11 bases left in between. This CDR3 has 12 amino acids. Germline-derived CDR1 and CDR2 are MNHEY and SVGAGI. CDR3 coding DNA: TGTGCCTCGGGGGCGGTCACAGATACGCAGTATTTT. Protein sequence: CASGAVTDTQYF.

The CDR3 region is CASNSPRRQGAYEQYF. The CDR3, as DNA: TGTGCCAGCAATTCTCCCAGGCGGCAGGGGGCTTACGAGCAGTACTTC. This sequence joins TRBV28 and TRBJ2-7, with 8 nucleotides matching TRBD1. Trimming took 7 bases from V and 4 from J; bases not matched to a gene: 15. This CDR3 is 16 amino acids long. The germline V gene encodes CDR1 MDHEN and CDR2 SYDVKM.

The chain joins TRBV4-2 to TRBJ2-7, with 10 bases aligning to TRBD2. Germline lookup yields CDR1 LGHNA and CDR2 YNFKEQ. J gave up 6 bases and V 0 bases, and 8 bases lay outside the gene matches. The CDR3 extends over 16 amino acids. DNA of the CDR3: TGTGCCAGCAGCCAAGATCTGGCTAGCGGGAGAGGCGAGCAGTACTTC. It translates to CASSQDLASGRGEQYF.

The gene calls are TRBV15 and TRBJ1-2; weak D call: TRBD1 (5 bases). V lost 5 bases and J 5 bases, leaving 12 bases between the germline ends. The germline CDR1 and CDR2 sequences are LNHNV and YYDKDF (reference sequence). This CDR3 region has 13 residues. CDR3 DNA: TGTGCCACCAGCGCACAGGACAATTATGGCTACACCTTC. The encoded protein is CATSAQDNYGYTF.

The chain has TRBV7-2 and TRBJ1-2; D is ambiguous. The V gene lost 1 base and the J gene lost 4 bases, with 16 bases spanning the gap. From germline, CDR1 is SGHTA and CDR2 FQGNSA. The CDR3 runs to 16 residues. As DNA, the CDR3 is TGTGCCAGCAGCTTAGTGGATGGGGAATGGGTCTATGGCTACACCTTC. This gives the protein CASSLVDGEWVYGYTF.

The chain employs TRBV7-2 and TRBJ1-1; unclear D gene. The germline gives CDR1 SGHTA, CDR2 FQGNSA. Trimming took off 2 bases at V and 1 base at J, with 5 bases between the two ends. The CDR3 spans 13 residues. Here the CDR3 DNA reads TGTGCCAGCAGCTTATACCCGAACACTGAAGCTTTCTTT. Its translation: CASSLYPNTEAFF.

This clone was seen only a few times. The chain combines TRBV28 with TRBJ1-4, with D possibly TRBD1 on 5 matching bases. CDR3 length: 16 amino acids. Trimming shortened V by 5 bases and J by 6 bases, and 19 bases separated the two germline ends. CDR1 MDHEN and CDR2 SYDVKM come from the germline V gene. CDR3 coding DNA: TGTGCCAGCAGTAGCGGTGGGAGGGGCGGCGATGAAAAACTGTTTTTT. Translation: CASSSGGRGGDEKLFF.

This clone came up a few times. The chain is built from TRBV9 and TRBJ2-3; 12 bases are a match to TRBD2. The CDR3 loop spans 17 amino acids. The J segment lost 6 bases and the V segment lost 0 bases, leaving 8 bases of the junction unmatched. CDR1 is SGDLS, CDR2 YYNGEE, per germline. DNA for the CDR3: TGTGCCAGCAGCGTAGGACTAGCGGGAGCCCCGCGGGATACGCAGTATTTT. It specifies CASSVGLAGAPRDTQYF.

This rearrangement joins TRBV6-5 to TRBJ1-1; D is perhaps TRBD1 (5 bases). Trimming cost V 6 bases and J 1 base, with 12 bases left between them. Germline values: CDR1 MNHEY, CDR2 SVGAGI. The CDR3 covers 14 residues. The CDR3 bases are TGTGCCAGCAGAACAGGACGGAAGAACACTGAAGCTTTCTTT. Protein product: CASRTGRKNTEAFF.

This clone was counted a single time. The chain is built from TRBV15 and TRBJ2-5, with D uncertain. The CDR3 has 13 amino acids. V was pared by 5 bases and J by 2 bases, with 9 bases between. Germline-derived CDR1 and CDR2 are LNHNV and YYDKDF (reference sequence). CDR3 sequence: CATSLGPQETQYF. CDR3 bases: TGTGCCACCAGCCTCGGACCACAAGAGACCCAGTACTTC.

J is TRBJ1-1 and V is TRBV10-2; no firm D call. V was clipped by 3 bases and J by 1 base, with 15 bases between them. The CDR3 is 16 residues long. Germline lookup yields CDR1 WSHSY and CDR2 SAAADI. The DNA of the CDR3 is TGCGCCAGCAGTGATGGGCTCCACCGGGAGAACACTGAAGCTTTCTTT. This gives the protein CASSDGLHRENTEAFF.

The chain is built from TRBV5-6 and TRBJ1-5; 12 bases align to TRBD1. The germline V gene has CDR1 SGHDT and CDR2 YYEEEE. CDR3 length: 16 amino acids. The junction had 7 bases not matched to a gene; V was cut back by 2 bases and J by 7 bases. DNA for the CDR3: TGTGCCAGCAGCTTTGGTGGGACAGGGGGCGCGCAGCCCCAGCATTTT. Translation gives CASSFGGTGGAQPQHF.

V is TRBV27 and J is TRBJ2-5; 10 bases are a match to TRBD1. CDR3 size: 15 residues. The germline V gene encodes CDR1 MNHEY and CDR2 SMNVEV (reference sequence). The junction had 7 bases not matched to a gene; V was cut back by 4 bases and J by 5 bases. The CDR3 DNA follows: TGTGCCAGCAGTTATAGTCGGGGACAGGGGGAGACCCAGTACTTC. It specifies CASSYSRGQGETQYF.

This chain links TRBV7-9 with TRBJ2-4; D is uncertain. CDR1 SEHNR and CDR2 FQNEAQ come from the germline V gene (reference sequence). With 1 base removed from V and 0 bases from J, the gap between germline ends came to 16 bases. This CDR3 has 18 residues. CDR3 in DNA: TGTGCCAGCAGCTTAGGGGGTGGCCTCACCTTAGCCAAAAACATTCAGTACTTC. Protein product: CASSLGGGLTLAKNIQYF.